This TCR beta chain is from a study of T cell changes during pregnancy in multiple sclerosis. The protocol was immunoSEQ multiplex PCR, while the TCRdb copy is restricted to in-frame clones and leaves out a portion. The profile shows approximately 40,000 clones, about nine tenths of them singletons. The sequence was collected from a female donor with multiple sclerosis, enrolled in a pregnancy study. The sequencing used CD8+ T cells from peripheral blood mononuclear cells, collected in the third trimester of pregnancy.

As DNA, the CDR3 is TGTGCCAGCAGTTACGACAGGGACGTTCAAGAGACCCAGTACTTC. It specifies CASSYDRDVQETQYF. The chain has TRBV6-5 and TRBJ2-5, with 7 bases identical to TRBD1. The germline V gene has CDR1 MNHEY and CDR2 SVGAGI. This CDR3 has 15 residues. V lost 2 bases and J lost 2; bases outside the gene matches: 5.